One and the same sample provided the 6 T cell receptor beta chains below, sequenced in a study of beta chain features in type 1 diabetes. Regarding the study as a whole: In all four CD4+ subsets, TCRB CDR3 length was significantly, moderately reduced in type 1 diabetes.

Expressed TCRB transcripts were sequenced because the isolated RNA had all been reverse transcribed beforehand. TCRdb's table, derived via immunoSEQ multiplex PCR, lists solely in-frame clones and lacks some. This sample has around 280,000 clones, with about 15% found just once. These TCRs' antigens remain unknown. The sample taken for sequencing was naive CD4+ T cells from blood. These receptor sequences come from a man in his late teens or twenties with type 1 diabetes.

This clone turned up a few times. This rearrangement joins TRBV4-2 to TRBJ2-5; D is possibly TRBD2 (6 bases). Germline assignment: CDR1 LGHNA and CDR2 YNFKEQ. The length of the CDR3 is 16 residues. V gave up 4 bases and J gave up 4 bases, with 19 bases separating them. CDR3 nucleotide sequence: TGTGCCAGCAGCCCAAGGGGTCATCAGGAGGGAGAGACCCAGTACTTC. Translation gives CASSPRGHQEGETQYF.

This clone came up a few times. The V call is TRBV6-1, the J call TRBJ1-5; D is undetermined. Germline V gives CDR1 MNHNS, CDR2 SASEGT. V was shortened by 1 base and J by 4 bases, with 11 bases between the two germline ends. CDR3 length: 15 amino acids. CDR3 sequence: CASSEEGRGNQPQHF. In DNA form, the CDR3 reads TGTGCCAGCAGTGAAGAGGGTAGAGGGAATCAGCCCCAGCATTTT.

The chain combines TRBV7-9 with TRBJ2-2, with 8 bases that match TRBD1. CDR3 length equals 14 residues. Germline values: CDR1 SEHNR, CDR2 FQNEAQ (reference sequence). V lost 3 bases, J lost 5 bases, and 2 bases stayed unmatched. The DNA of the CDR3 is TGTGCCAGCAGCTTGAGACAGGGGACCGGGGAGCTGTTTTTT. Its translation: CASSLRQGTGELFF.

A few counts support this clone. The chain employs TRBV14 and TRBJ1-6; weak D call: TRBD1 (5 bases). Trimming pared 4 bases from V and 9 bases from J, leaving 10 bases between. CDR1 and CDR2 from the germline V gene are SGHDN and FVKESK. This CDR3 has 13 residues. CDR3 DNA: TGTGCCAGCAGCCCCCAGGGATCTTCACCCCTCCACTTT. Amino acid sequence: CASSPQGSSPLHF.

This chain joins TRBV6-5 and TRBJ1-4, with D unresolved. The CDR3 loop spans 14 amino acids. V lost 4 bases and J 1 base, leaving 7 bases between the germline ends. Germline CDR1 reads MNHEY; CDR2 reads SVGAGI. The CDR3 bases are TGTGCCAGCAGTTTACACAGAACTAATGAAAAACTGTTTTTT. The encoded protein is CASSLHRTNEKLFF.

J is TRBJ2-5 and V is TRBV5-1, with TRBD2 matching 8 bases. In germline, CDR1 is SGHRS, CDR2 YFSETQ. J gave up 0 bases and V 4 bases, and 2 bases lay outside the gene matches. This CDR3 spans 14 amino acids. The CDR3 spells CASSVAGYQETQYF. Here the CDR3 DNA reads TGCGCCAGCAGCGTAGCGGGGTACCAAGAGACCCAGTACTTC.